This T cell receptor (beta chain) was obtained from a study of CD8+CD57+ T cells in acquired aplastic anemia. The TCR beta profiling, which covered VDJ combination and CDR3 sequence, was carried out using genomic DNA as the template. MiXCR was run by TCRdb on the reads, yielding one entry per CDR3 protein. The top ten clones hold about 15% of a sample with roughly 190,000 distinct CDR3 sequences, about 53% of them seen once. The J segment lost 1 base and the V segment lost 0 bases, leaving 7 bases of the junction unmatched. Germline V gives CDR1 SGHRS, CDR2 YFSETQ. The CDR3 has 18 residues. The chain is built from TRBV5-1 and TRBJ1-1, with 12 bases that match TRBD1. The clonotype comes from a human donor in good health, serving as a control. Source material: sorted CD4+, CD8+, or CD8+CD57+ T cells (not recorded which) from PBMCs. CDR3 nucleotides: TGCGCCAGCAGCTTGGGGGGGACAGGGGGCGACGGGAACACTGAAGCTTTCTTT. Translation gives CASSLGGTGGDGNTEAFF.